This T cell receptor (beta chain) is drawn from a study of T cell clonality in common variable immunodeficiency. Study results and limitations: Reportedly, TCR beta sequences from common variable immunodeficiency showed fewer deletions and N-nucleotide insertions.

The CDR3 totals 12 residues. Germline CDR1 reads MNHNS; CDR2 reads SASEGT. The V end lost 4 bases, the J end lost 1 base, and 4 bases lay between the germline ends. Patients had low serum IgG, IgA and/or IgM and specific antibody deficiency. This clone was recorded many times. The antigen remains undetermined. Read sequence stops 3 residues before the CDR3 end, and the germline J gene provides the missing end. Control and CVID samples contributed equal amounts of genomic DNA. The assay was immunoSEQ multiplex PCR, and TCRdb's table has in-frame clones only and misses some. Sampling found 15,000 to 20,000 clones, none seen once.

This chain connects TRBV6-1 to TRBJ1-1; D is unclear. The material sequenced was peripheral blood mononuclear cells. This receptor was obtained from a human donor with common variable immunodeficiency. CDR3 bases read: TGTGCCAGCAGTGTACAGAACACTGAA. Translated: CASSVQNTE. The CDR3 in its entirety is CASSVQNTEAFF.